The TCR beta chain under discussion was sequenced for a study of blood T cell repertoires in COVID-19. The overall study: Researchers got acute and convalescent COVID-19 samples from the United States, Italy and Spain. From T cells, B-cell-depleted T cells, or PBMCs came the material, which was cDNA or gDNA.

Seattle researchers signed up patients amid active infection and tracked them longitudinally. Per the germline V gene, CDR1 is KGHDR and CDR2 is SFDVKD. CDR3 length equals 14 residues. V was cut by 3 bases and J by 6 bases, with 12 bases left in between. Original processing notes: Using reference gene primer amplification, nucleated cell counts were estimated. TCRdb keeps only in-frame clones here, not all; method: immunoSEQ multiplex PCR. That table furnishes V, J and clone size, whereas the DNA furnished D and trimming. The sample holds 150,000 to 170,000 clones, roughly 81% seen once. This clonotype was sampled from an older woman with COVID-19, enrolled during active disease. The V call is TRBV24-1, the J call TRBJ2-3; D is uncertain. Sequencing used peripheral blood. CDR3 region: CATSDSPTRDTQYF. The DNA of the CDR3 is TGTGCCACCAGTGATAGCCCGACGCGGGATACGCAGTATTTT.